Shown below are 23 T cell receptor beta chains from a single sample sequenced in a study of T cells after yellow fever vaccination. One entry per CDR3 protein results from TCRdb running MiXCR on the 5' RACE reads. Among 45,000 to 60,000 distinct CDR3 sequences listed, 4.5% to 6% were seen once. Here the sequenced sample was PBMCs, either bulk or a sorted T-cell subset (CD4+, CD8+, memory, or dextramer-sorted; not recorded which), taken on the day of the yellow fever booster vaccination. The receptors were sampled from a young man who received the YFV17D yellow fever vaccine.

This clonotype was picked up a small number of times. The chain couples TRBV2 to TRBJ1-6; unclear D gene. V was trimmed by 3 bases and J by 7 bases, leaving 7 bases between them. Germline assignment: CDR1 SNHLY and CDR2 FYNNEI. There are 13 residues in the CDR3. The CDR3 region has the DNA TGTGCCAGCAGTGATCCGGGAAATTCACCCCTCCACTTT. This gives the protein CASSDPGNSPLHF.

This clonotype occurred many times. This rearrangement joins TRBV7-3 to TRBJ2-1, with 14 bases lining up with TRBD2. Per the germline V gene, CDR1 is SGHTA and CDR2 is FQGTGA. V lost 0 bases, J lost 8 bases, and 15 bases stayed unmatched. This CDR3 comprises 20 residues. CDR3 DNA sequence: TGTGCCAGCAGCTTAACCATGGGACTAGCGGGGGAGGGCATGGGAGATGAGCAGTTCTTC. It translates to CASSLTMGLAGEGMGDEQFF.

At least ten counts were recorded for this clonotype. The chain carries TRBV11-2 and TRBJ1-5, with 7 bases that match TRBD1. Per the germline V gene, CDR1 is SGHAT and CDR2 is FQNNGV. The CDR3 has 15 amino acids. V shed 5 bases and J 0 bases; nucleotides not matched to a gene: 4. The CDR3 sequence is CASSAGQNSNQPQHF. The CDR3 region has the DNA TGTGCCAGCAGCGCGGGACAGAATAGCAATCAGCCCCAGCATTTT.

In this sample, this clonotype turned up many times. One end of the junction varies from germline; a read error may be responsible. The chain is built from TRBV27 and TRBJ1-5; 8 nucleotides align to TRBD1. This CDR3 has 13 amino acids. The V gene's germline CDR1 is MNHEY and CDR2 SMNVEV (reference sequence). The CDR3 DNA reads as TGTGCCAGCAGTTTAGGGACAGGACCCCCCTTGTATTTT. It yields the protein CASSLGTGPPLYF.

The CDR3 DNA follows: TGTGCCAGCAGCTCCCGCGGGGGCAATCAGCCCCAGCATTTT. Residues: CASSSRGGNQPQHF. The genes are TRBV7-2 and TRBJ1-5; D call uncertain. The CDR3 extends over 14 amino acids. V gave up 4 bases and J gave up 2 bases, with 9 bases separating them. The germline gives CDR1 SGHTA, CDR2 FQGNSA.

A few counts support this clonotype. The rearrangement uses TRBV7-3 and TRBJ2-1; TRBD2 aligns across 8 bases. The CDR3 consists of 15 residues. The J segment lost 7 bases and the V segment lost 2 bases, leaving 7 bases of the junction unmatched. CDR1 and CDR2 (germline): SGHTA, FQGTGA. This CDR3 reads CASSLRGGLGNEQFF. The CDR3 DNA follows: TGTGCCAGCAGCTTACGGGGGGGCTTGGGGAATGAGCAGTTCTTC.

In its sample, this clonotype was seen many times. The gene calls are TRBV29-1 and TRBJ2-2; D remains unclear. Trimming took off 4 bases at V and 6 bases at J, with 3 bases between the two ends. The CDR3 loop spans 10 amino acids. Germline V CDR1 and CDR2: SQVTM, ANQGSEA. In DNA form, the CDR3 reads TGCAGCGTTGTGGCCGGGGAGCTGTTTTTT. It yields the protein CSVVAGELFF.

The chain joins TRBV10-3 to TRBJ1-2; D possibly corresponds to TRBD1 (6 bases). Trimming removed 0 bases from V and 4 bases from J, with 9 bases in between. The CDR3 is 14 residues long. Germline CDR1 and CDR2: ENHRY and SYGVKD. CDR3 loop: CAISESRGSYGYTF. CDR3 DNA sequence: TGTGCCATCAGTGAGTCCAGGGGTTCCTATGGCTACACCTTC.

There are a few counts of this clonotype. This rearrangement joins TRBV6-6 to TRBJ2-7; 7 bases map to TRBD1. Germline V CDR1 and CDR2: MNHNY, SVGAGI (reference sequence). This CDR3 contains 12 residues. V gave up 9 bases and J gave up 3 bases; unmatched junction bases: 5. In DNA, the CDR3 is TGTGCCAGTTCGGACAGGATCTACGAGCAGTACGTC. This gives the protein CASSDRIYEQYV.

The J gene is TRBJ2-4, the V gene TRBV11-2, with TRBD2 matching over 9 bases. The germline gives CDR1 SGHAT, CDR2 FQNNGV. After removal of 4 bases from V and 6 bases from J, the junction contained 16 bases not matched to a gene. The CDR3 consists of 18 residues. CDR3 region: CASSSFKSVAGEVNIQYF. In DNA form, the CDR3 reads TGTGCCAGCAGCTCTTTTAAGTCGGTAGCGGGGGAAGTAAACATTCAGTACTTC.

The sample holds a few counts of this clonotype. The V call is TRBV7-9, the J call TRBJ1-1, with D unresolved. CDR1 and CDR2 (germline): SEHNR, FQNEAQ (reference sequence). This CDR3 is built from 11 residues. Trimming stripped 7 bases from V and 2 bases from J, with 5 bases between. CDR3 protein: CASTTNTEAFF. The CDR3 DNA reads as TGTGCCAGCACCACAAACACTGAAGCTTTCTTT.

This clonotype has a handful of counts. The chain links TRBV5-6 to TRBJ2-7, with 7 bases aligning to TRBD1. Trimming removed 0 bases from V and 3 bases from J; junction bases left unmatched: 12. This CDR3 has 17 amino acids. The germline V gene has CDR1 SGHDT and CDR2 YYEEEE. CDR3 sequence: CASSLEGALEISYEQYV. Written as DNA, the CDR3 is TGTGCCAGCAGCTTGGAGGGGGCCCTGGAGATTAGCTACGAGCAGTACGTC.

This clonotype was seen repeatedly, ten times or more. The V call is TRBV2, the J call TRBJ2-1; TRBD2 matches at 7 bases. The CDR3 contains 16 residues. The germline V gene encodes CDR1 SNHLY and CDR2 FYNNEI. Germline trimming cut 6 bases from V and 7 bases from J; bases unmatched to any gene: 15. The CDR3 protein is CASSPPGGSGWNEQFF. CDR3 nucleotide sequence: TGTGCCAGCAGCCCCCCGGGCGGGAGCGGTTGGAATGAGCAGTTCTTC.

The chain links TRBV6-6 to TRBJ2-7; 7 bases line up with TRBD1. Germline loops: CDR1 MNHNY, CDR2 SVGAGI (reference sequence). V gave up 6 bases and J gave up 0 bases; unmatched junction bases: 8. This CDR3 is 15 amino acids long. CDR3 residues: CASSYTGVNSYEQYV. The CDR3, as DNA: TGTGCCAGCAGCTACACAGGGGTAAACTCCTACGAGCAGTACGTC.

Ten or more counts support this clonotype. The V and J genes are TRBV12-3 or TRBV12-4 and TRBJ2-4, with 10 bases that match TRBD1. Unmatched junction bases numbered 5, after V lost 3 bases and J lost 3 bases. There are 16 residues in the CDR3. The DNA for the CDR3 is TGTGCCAGCAGTTTCGGGGACAGGGGTGGCAAAAACATTCAGTACTTC. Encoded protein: CASSFGDRGGKNIQYF.

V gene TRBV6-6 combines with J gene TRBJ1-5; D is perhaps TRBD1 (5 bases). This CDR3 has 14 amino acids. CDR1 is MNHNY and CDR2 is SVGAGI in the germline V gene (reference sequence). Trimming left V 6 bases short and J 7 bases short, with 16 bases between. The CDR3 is CASRAGLGRQPQHF. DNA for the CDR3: TGTGCCAGCAGGGCGGGACTCGGGAGGCAGCCCCAGCATTTT.

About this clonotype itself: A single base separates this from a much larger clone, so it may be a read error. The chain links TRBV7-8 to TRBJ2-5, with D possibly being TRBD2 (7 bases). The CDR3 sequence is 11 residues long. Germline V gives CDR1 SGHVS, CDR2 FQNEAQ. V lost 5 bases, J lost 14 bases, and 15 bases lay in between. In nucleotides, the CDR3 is TGTGCCAGCAGCCCCCCGGGGGGCCATTACTTC. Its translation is CASSPPGGHYF.

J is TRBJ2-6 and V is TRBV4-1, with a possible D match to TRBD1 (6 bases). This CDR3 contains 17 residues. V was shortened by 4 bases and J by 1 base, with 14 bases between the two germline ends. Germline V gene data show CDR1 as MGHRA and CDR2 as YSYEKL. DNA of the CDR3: TGCGCCAGCAGCCTACAGGGTTCAACGTCTGGGGCCAACGTCCTGACTTTC. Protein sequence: CASSLQGSTSGANVLTF.

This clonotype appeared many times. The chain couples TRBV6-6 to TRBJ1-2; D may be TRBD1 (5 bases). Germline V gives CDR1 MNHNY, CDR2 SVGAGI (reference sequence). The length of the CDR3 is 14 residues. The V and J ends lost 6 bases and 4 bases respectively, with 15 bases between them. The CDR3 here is CASRTPGGGYGYTF. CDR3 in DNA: TGTGCCAGCAGAACCCCGGGGGGAGGCTATGGCTACACCTTC.

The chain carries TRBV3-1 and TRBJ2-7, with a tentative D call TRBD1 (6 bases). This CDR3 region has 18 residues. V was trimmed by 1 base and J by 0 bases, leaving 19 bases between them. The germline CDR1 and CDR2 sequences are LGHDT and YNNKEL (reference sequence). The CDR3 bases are TGTGCCAGCAGCCAAGCCCCGCGACAGGCCCTTGGCTCCTACGAGCAGTACTTC. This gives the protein CASSQAPRQALGSYEQYF.

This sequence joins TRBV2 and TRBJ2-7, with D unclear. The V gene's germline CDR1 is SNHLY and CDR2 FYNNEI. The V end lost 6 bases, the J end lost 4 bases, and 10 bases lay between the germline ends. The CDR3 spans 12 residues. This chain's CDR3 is CASRVGGYEQYV. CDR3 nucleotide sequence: TGTGCCAGCAGGGTGGGCGGATACGAGCAGTACGTC.

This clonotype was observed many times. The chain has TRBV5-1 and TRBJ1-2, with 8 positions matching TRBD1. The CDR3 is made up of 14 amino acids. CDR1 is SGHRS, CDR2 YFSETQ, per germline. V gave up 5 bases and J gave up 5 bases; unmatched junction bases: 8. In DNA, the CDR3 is TGCGCCAGCAGAACGGACAGGGTGAGGTATGGCTACACCTTC. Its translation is CASRTDRVRYGYTF.

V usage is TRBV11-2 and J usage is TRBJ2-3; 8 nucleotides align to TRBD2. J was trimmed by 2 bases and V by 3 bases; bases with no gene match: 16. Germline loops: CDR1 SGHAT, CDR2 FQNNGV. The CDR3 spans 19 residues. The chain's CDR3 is CASSLRGSGASSYTDTQYF. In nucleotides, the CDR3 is TGTGCCAGCAGCTTGAGGGGTAGCGGGGCGTCCTCCTACACAGATACGCAGTATTTT.